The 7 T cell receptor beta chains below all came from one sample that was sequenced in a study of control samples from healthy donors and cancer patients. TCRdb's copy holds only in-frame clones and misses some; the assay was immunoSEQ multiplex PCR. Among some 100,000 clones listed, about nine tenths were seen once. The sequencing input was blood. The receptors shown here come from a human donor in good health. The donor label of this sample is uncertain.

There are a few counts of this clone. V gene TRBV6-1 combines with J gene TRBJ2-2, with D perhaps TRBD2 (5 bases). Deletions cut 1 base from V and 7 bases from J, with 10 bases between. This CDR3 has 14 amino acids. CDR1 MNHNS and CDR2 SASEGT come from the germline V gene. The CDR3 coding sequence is TGTGCCAGCAGTGAAGATATCGAGGGCGGGGAGCTGTTTTTT. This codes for CASSEDIEGGELFF.

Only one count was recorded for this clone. DNA for the CDR3: TGTGCCAGCTCAACAGAGATCACAGATACGCAGTATTTT. It yields the protein CASSTEITDTQYF. The gene calls are TRBV18 and TRBJ2-3, with D unclear. Germline-derived CDR1 and CDR2 are KGHSH and LQKENI. This CDR3 region has 13 residues. V was shortened by 5 bases and J by 2 bases, with 8 bases between the two germline ends.

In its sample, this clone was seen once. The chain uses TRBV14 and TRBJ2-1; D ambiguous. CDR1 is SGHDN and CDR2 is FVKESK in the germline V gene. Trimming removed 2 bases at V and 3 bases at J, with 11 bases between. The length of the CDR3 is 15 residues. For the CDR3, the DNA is TGTGCCAGCAGCCAAATTCAACAGATCTACAATGAGCAGTTCTTC. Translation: CASSQIQQIYNEQFF.

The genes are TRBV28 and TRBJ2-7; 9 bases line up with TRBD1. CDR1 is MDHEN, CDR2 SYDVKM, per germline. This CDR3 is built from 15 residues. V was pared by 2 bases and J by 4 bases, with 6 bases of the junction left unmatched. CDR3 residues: CASSLRGTGYYEQYF. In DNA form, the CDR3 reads TGTGCCAGCAGTTTACGCGGGACAGGGTATTACGAGCAGTACTTC.

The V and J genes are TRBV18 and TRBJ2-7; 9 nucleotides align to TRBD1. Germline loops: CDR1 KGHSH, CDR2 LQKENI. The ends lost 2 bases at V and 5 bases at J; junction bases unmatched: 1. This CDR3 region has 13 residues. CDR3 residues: CASSPGTGNEQYV. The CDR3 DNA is TGTGCCAGCTCACCAGGGACAGGGAACGAGCAGTACGTC.

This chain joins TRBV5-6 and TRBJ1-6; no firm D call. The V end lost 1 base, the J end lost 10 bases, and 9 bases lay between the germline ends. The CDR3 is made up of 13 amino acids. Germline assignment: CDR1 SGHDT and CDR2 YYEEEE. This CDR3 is CASSLRQISPLHF. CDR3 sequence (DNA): TGTGCCAGCAGCTTGAGGCAGATCTCACCCCTCCACTTT.

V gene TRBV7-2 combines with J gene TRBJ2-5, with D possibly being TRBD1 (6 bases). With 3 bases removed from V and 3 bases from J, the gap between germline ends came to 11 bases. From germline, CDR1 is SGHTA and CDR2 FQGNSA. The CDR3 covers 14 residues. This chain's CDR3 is CASSFQQGKETQYF. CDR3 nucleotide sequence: TGTGCCAGCAGCTTCCAACAGGGTAAAGAGACCCAGTACTTC.